Shown below are 28 T cell receptor beta chains from a single sample sequenced in a study of TIL therapy for anti-PD-1-resistant metastatic lung cancer. Time point of the sample: pre-treatment sample, taken before nivolumab and TIL therapy. The immunoSEQ assay was v3. Sequenced by immunoSEQ multiplex PCR; TCRdb stores in-frame clones only, minus some. The sample has under 70,000 clones, more than 60% seen once. Sequencing used blood, obtained at baseline. The receptors come from a person aged 25 to 79 with non-small cell lung cancer.

The rearrangement uses TRBV4-3 and TRBJ1-4; D is perhaps TRBD1 (6 bases). The length of the CDR3 is 16 residues. V lost 4 bases to trimming and J lost 8 bases, with 20 bases between them. The germline V gene has CDR1 LGHNA and CDR2 YSLEER. Here the CDR3 reads CASSPTGPGAGEKLFF. The CDR3 nucleotides read TGCGCCAGCAGCCCCACCGGACCGGGGGCTGGAGAAAAACTGTTTTTT.

The chain is built from TRBV7-9 and TRBJ2-7; 10 nucleotides agree with TRBD1. V lost 1 base, J lost 4 bases, and 1 base stayed unmatched. CDR3 length: 14 amino acids. Germline V gene sequence: CDR1 SEHNR, CDR2 FQNEAQ (reference sequence). The CDR3 bases are TGTGCCAGCAGCTTAGGACAGGGGGCTTACGAGCAGTACTTC. Protein sequence: CASSLGQGAYEQYF.

The chain combines TRBV4-1 with TRBJ2-7; tentatively, D is TRBD2 (6 bases). V was cut by 1 base and J by 7 bases, with 8 bases left in between. There are 12 residues in the CDR3. Germline-derived CDR1 and CDR2 are MGHRA and YSYEKL. In DNA form, the CDR3 reads TGCGCCAGCAGCCAAGCCGGGGGAGAGCAGTACTTC. It translates to CASSQAGGEQYF.

The V call is TRBV18, the J call TRBJ2-5, with 10 bases lining up with TRBD2. This CDR3 region has 18 residues. Losses at the gene ends were 3 bases for V and 1 base for J; bases not matched to a gene: 11. CDR1 and CDR2 (germline): KGHSH, LQKENI. The CDR3 DNA follows: TGTGCCAGCTCACCCCTTCCCGCGCCTAGCGGGGGCCAAGAGACCCAGTACTTC. The encoded protein is CASSPLPAPSGGQETQYF.

This chain uses TRBV11-3 with TRBJ2-1; 9 bases line up with TRBD2. Germline trimming cut 0 bases from V and 7 bases from J; bases unmatched to any gene: 7. CDR3 length: 16 residues. Germline V gives CDR1 SGHNT, CDR2 YENEEA. The CDR3 spells CASSLDPAGGRNEQFF. The CDR3 DNA sequence: TGTGCCAGCAGCTTAGATCCGGCGGGAGGGAGGAATGAGCAGTTCTTC.

This chain's CDR3 is CASSLRQGYEKLFF. CDR3 coding DNA: TGTGCCAGCAGCTTAAGACAGGGGTACGAAAAACTGTTTTTT. This chain joins TRBV13 and TRBJ1-4; 8 bases are a match to TRBD1. This CDR3 contains 14 residues. Germline-derived CDR1 and CDR2 are PRHDT and FYEKMQ (reference sequence). The J segment lost 8 bases and the V segment lost 2 bases, leaving 4 bases of the junction unmatched.

V and J are TRBV2 and TRBJ2-5; 12 nucleotides agree with TRBD1. V lost 5 bases and J lost 5; bases outside the gene matches: 9. The CDR3 sequence is 16 residues long. Germline CDR1 is SNHLY and CDR2 is FYNNEI. CDR3 in DNA: TGTGCCAGCAGTCCCCGGGACAGGGGGCGTGTGGAGACCCAGTACTTC. It encodes CASSPRDRGRVETQYF. Looking up the rest from reference TRBV2 and TRBJ2-5 gives the full variable domain: EPEVTQTPSHQVTQMGQEVILRCVPISNHLYFYWYRQILGQKVEFLVSFYNNEISEKSEIFDDQFSVERPDGSNFTLKIRSTKLEDSAMYFCASSPRDRGRVETQYFGPGTRLLVL.

The chain uses TRBV27 and TRBJ2-7; 7 bases line up with TRBD2. Germline-derived CDR1 and CDR2 are MNHEY and SMNVEV (reference sequence). The J segment lost 0 bases and the V segment lost 7 bases, leaving 9 bases of the junction unmatched. The CDR3 consists of 15 residues. The chain's CDR3 is CASTWSSGLSYEQYF. The CDR3 DNA follows: TGTGCCAGCACCTGGTCTAGCGGCCTCTCCTACGAGCAGTACTTC.

J is TRBJ2-7 and V is TRBV7-9; 9 nucleotides match TRBD1. Germline V gene lookup returns CDR1 SEHNR and CDR2 FQNEAQ (reference sequence). V lost 3 bases, J lost 5 bases, and 5 bases stayed unmatched. CDR3 length: 14 residues. The CDR3: CASSLDTGGDEQYF. The DNA for the CDR3 is TGTGCCAGCAGCTTGGACACAGGGGGCGACGAGCAGTACTTC. Complete variable domain (other parts from reference TRBV7-9 and TRBJ2-7): DTGVSQNPRHKITKRGQNVTFRCDPISEHNRLYWYRQTLGQGPEFLTYFQNEAQLEKSRLLSDRFSAERPKGSFSTLEIQRTEQGDSAMYLCASSLDTGGDEQYFGPGTRLTVT.

J is TRBJ2-1 and V is TRBV7-2; 9 positions agree with TRBD2. CDR1 SGHTA and CDR2 FQGNSA come from the germline V gene. The CDR3 consists of 16 residues. V shed 4 bases, J shed 7 bases, and the junction held 11 bases outside the gene matches. CDR3 bases: TGTGCCAGCAGCTCGGAGACGGGGCGGGAGGGGAATGAGCAGTTCTTC. It translates to CASSSETGREGNEQFF.

The chain uses TRBV6-6 and TRBJ2-5; TRBD1 or TRBD2 may be the D gene (6 bases each). V lost 8 bases and J 5 bases, leaving 18 bases between the germline ends. CDR3 length: 14 amino acids. Germline assignment: CDR1 MNHNY and CDR2 SVGAGI (reference sequence). CDR3 DNA: TGTGCCAGCCTTGGGCAGGGGACTTGGGAGACCCAGTACTTC. This gives the protein CASLGQGTWETQYF.

Only one count was recorded for this clone. The chain couples TRBV6-6 to TRBJ2-1; D is possibly TRBD2 (5 bases). This CDR3 region has 16 residues. V was clipped by 2 bases and J by 4 bases, with 15 bases between them. Germline V gives CDR1 MNHNY, CDR2 SVGAGI (reference sequence). The CDR3 here is CASSYHTTRGYNEQFF. The DNA of the CDR3 is TGTGCCAGCAGTTACCATACAACTAGAGGGTACAATGAGCAGTTCTTC.

The V call is TRBV11-3, the J call TRBJ1-6; D is perhaps TRBD1 (6 bases). The CDR3 runs 15 residues. Germline CDR1 SGHNT, CDR2 YENEEA. V lost 1 base, J lost 7 bases, and 11 bases lay in between. As DNA, the CDR3 is TGTGCCAGCAGCTTAGCGGGACAACTAAATTCACCCCTCCACTTT. Amino acid sequence: CASSLAGQLNSPLHF.

This clone was observed a handful of times. The chain joins TRBV9 to TRBJ2-7; the match to TRBD1 covers 8 bases. The CDR3 has 14 amino acids. Germline CDR1 and CDR2: SGDLS and YYNGEE. Trimming at V came to 2 bases and at J to 2 bases, leaving 3 bases not matched to a gene. This CDR3 is CASSVRTGTYEQYF. CDR3 in DNA: TGTGCCAGCAGCGTCAGGACAGGGACCTACGAGCAGTACTTC.

A few counts support this clone. The chain carries TRBV2 and TRBJ2-7, with 8 bases identical to TRBD2. CDR1 SNHLY and CDR2 FYNNEI come from the germline V gene. This CDR3 contains 17 residues. V shed 7 bases, J shed 2 bases, and the junction held 16 bases outside the gene matches. The CDR3 here is CASIGSLRAGATYEQYF. Here the CDR3 DNA reads TGTGCCAGCATCGGCAGCCTCCGAGCGGGAGCGACCTACGAGCAGTACTTC.

The chain is built from TRBV4-3 and TRBJ2-4; 13 nucleotides align to TRBD2. This CDR3 is 20 amino acids long. V lost 2 bases to trimming and J lost 8 bases; unmatched junction nucleotides: 18. Germline assignment: CDR1 LGHNA and CDR2 YSLEER. CDR3 DNA: TGCGCCAGCAGCCAAAACCTACTAGCGGGGGGGCCGGGTTTACGAGACATTCAGTACTTC. It specifies CASSQNLLAGGPGLRDIQYF.

This chain links TRBV11-2 with TRBJ2-5; 8 positions agree with TRBD2. Germline V gives CDR1 SGHAT, CDR2 FQNNGV. The CDR3 loop spans 16 amino acids. Trimming at V came to 4 bases and at J to 2 bases, leaving 9 bases not matched to a gene. The CDR3 is CASSWPREGLQETQYF. CDR3 in DNA: TGTGCCAGCAGCTGGCCTCGGGAGGGGCTGCAAGAGACCCAGTACTTC.

Only a few counts were recorded for this clone. The chain joins TRBV6-1 to TRBJ1-1, with D unclear. CDR3 length: 13 residues. The germline CDR1 and CDR2 sequences are MNHNS and SASEGT. The V end lost 7 bases, the J end lost 5 bases, and 14 bases lay between the germline ends. DNA of the CDR3: TGTGCCAGCAAAGGAGAGTGGAGAACTGAAGCTTTCTTT. Its translation: CASKGEWRTEAFF.

J is TRBJ1-5 and V is TRBV9; 7 bases fit TRBD1. With V trimmed by 4 bases and J by 6 bases, 10 bases remained unmatched. This CDR3 is built from 15 residues. Germline V gene data show CDR1 as SGDLS and CDR2 as YYNGEE. The CDR3 region is CASSSGQQGGQPQHF. CDR3 DNA sequence: TGTGCCAGCAGCTCGGGACAGCAAGGGGGTCAGCCCCAGCATTTT.

This clone has just a few counts. V is TRBV5-1 and J is TRBJ1-4, with 9 bases lining up with TRBD1. CDR3 length: 14 residues. Trimming removed 4 bases from V and 4 bases from J; junction bases left unmatched: 2. CDR1 is SGHRS, CDR2 YFSETQ, per germline. The CDR3 reads CASSEGQGNEKLFF. CDR3 DNA: TGCGCCAGCAGCGAGGGACAGGGTAATGAAAAACTGTTTTTT.

This chain uses TRBV5-4 with TRBJ2-3; TRBD2 matches 8 bases. The germline V gene has CDR1 SGHNT and CDR2 YYREEE (reference sequence). This CDR3 is built from 16 residues. V gave up 9 bases and J gave up 1 base; unmatched junction bases: 13. This CDR3 is CAMGRGSGTRTDTQYF. The CDR3 nucleotides are TGTGCCATGGGGCGAGGTAGCGGGACTCGCACAGATACGCAGTATTTT.

The CDR3 DNA reads as TGTGCCAGCAAAGACCCGGGACAGGGGGAATCCGGGGAGCTGTTTTTT. Translated, it gives CASKDPGQGESGELFF. V and J are TRBV25-1 and TRBJ2-2; 11 bases line up with TRBD1. This CDR3 is 16 amino acids long. Unmatched junction bases numbered 10, after V lost 7 bases and J lost 6 bases. Germline-derived CDR1 and CDR2 are MGHDK and SYGVNS.

The V gene is TRBV5-6, the J gene TRBJ2-3; no definite D call. The CDR3 is 14 amino acids. Germline values: CDR1 SGHDT, CDR2 YYEEEE. The V end was cut by 0 bases, the J end by 1 base, with 6 bases between. CDR3 sequence: CASSLGRGTDTQYF. The DNA of the CDR3 is TGTGCCAGCAGCTTGGGCCGGGGCACAGATACGCAGTATTTT.

The V call is TRBV29-1, the J call TRBJ1-1; D may be TRBD1 (5 bases). The CDR3 is 11 amino acids. Germline assignment: CDR1 SQVTM and CDR2 ANQGSEA. V was cut by 6 bases and J by 1 base, with 6 bases left in between. The chain's CDR3 is CSVTGNTEAFF. The CDR3 DNA reads TGCAGCGTCACAGGGAACACTGAAGCTTTCTTT.

This clone was counted only a few times. The CDR3 region has the DNA TGTGCCAGCAGCTCATCAGGACAGGGGGCGCGGGAGACCCAGTACTTC. Protein: CASSSSGQGARETQYF. This chain uses TRBV7-3 with TRBJ2-5; 11 bases are shared with TRBD1. The CDR3 is 16 residues long. Losses at the gene ends were 4 bases for V and 5 bases for J; bases not matched to a gene: 9. Germline lookup yields CDR1 SGHTA and CDR2 FQGTGA.

This rearrangement joins TRBV2 to TRBJ2-5, with D unresolved. Trimming removed 4 bases at V and 2 bases at J, with 2 bases between. This CDR3 comprises 11 residues. Germline V gene data show CDR1 as SNHLY and CDR2 as FYNNEI. CDR3 bases: TGTGCCAGCAGTGTACAAGAGACCCAGTACTTC. As protein: CASSVQETQYF.

This clone has a single count. The CDR3 loop is CASSLGRGGGRELFF. The DNA of the CDR3 is TGTGCCAGCAGCTTAGGCCGCGGGGGGGGCCGGGAGCTGTTTTTT. J is TRBJ2-2 and V is TRBV7-2; 9 bases align to TRBD2. CDR3 size: 15 residues. Germline trimming cut 1 base from V and 9 bases from J; bases unmatched to any gene: 6. The germline V gene encodes CDR1 SGHTA and CDR2 FQGNSA.

The J gene is TRBJ2-2, the V gene TRBV4-2, with 10 positions matching TRBD2. This CDR3 spans 20 amino acids. V trimming: 5 bases; J trimming: 5 bases; junction bases outside the gene matches: 20. Germline CDR1 LGHNA, CDR2 YNFKEQ. CDR3 bases: TGTGCCAGCAGCTCCCACGTGATAGGGACTAGCGCCTCCCCGACCGGGGAGCTGTTTTTT. It translates to CASSSHVIGTSASPTGELFF.